This T cell receptor (beta chain) was captured in a study of shared clonotypes between healthy human individuals. Germline CDR1 is MNHEY and CDR2 is SMNVEV (reference sequence). J gave up 5 bases and V 6 bases, and 12 bases lay outside the gene matches. The CDR3 runs 15 residues. Unsorted PBMC replicate PCRs used about 280 ng DNA, around 30,000 T cell genomes. TCRdb's table, derived via immunoSEQ multiplex PCR, lists solely in-frame clones and lacks some. The repertoire has around 500,000 clones, roughly 80% of them found once; the top ten carry 12%. The sample was PBMCs. V usage is TRBV27 and J usage is TRBJ2-7; 8 positions agree with TRBD2. The source of this sequence is a woman aged 40 to 49 in good health. Some clones in this sample may be carry-over from other donors' samples. The CDR3 DNA is TGTGCCAGCAGCCCTTTCGGGGGGGCGGTCAACGAGCAGTACTTC. Translating it yields CASSPFGGAVNEQYF.